In its sample, the clone carrying this T cell receptor (beta chain) was seen many times. Its antigen is unidentified. The CDR3 runs to 19 residues. Deletions cut 0 bases from V and 2 bases from J, with 20 bases between. TCRdb re-derived calls from the 5' RACE reads in MiXCR, one entry per CDR3 protein. This table holds some 140,000 distinct CDR3 sequences, around 7.9% found once. This entry is derived from a study of CD8 T cells in ankylosing spondylitis. Study-wide points: The clones that were linked to disease were reported to be significantly enriched in matched synovial fluid samples from ankylosing spondylitis patients.

The chain is built from TRBV12-3 or TRBV12-4 and TRBJ1-5; D might be TRBD1 (6 bases). Sequencing was carried out using blood, either unsorted or a sorted T cell fraction (not recorded which). The receptor comes from a female donor with ankylosing spondylitis or in good health (not recorded which). The chain's CDR3 is CASSLARAWGKGGNQPQHF. The CDR3, as DNA: TGTGCCAGCAGTTTAGCGCGAGCTTGGGGGAAGGGGGGCAATCAGCCCCAGCATTTT.